The present T cell receptor (beta chain) was sequenced within a study of blood T cell repertoires in COVID-19. The CDR3 runs 14 residues. CDR1 and CDR2 (germline): SNHLY, FYNNEI. J was trimmed by 5 bases and V by 6 bases; bases with no gene match: 10. Original methodology: Researchers report that nucleated cell counts were estimated from reference gene primer amplification. The table came from immunoSEQ multiplex PCR; TCRdb's copy has only in-frame clones and leaves some out. For V, J and clone size, that table is used; D and trimming come from the DNA. Of a few hundred thousand clones in the sample, around four fifths were seen once.

The receptor's source is a woman between 65 and 79 years old with COVID-19, enrolled during active disease. The sample consisted of peripheral blood. The chain recombines TRBV2 with TRBJ2-7, with 7 positions matching TRBD2. The CDR3 DNA sequence: TGTGCCAGCAGGGCGGGAGAGGCCGAGCACGAGCAGTACTTC. Protein: CASRAGEAEHEQYF.